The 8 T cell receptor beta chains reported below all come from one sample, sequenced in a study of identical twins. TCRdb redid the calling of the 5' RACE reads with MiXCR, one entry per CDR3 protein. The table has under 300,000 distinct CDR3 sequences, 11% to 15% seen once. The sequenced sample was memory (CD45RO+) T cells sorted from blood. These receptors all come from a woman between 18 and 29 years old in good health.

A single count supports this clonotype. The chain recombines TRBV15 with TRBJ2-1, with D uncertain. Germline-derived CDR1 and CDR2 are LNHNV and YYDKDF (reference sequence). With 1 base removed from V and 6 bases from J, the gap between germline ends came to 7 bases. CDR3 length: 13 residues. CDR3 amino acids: CATSRVERNEQFF. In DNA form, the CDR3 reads TGTGCCACCAGCAGAGTGGAGCGCAATGAGCAGTTCTTC.

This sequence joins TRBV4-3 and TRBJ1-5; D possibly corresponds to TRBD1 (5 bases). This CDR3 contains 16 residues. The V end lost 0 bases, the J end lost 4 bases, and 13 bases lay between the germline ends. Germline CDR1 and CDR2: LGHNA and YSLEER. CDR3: CASSQDPGGRNQPQHF. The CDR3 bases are TGCGCCAGCAGCCAAGATCCCGGGGGACGGAATCAGCCCCAGCATTTT.

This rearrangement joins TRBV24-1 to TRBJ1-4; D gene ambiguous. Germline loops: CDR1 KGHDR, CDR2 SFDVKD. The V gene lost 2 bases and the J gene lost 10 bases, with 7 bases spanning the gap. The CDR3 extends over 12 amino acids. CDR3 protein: CATSDSTGKLFF. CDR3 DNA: TGTGCCACCAGTGATTCGACCGGAAAACTGTTTTTT.

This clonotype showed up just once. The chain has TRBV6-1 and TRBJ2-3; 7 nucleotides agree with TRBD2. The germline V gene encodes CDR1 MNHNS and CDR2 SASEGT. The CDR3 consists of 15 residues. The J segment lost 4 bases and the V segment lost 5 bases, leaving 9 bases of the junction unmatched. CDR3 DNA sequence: TGTGCCAGCAGTCGGACGGGAGGAGGATCAGATACGCAGTATTTT. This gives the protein CASSRTGGGSDTQYF.

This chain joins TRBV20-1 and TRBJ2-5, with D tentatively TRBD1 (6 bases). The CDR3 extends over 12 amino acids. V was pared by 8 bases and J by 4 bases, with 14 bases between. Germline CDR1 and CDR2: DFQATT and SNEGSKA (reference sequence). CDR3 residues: CSPRRTVETQYF. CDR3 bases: TGCAGTCCCAGGCGGACAGTAGAGACCCAGTACTTC.

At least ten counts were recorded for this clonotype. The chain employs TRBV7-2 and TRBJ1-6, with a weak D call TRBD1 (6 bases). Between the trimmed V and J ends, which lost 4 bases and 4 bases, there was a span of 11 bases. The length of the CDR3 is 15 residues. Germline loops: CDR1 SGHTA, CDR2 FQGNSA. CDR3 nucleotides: TGTGCCAGCAGCTCCTACAGGGTTTATAATTCACCCCTCCACTTT. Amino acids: CASSSYRVYNSPLHF.

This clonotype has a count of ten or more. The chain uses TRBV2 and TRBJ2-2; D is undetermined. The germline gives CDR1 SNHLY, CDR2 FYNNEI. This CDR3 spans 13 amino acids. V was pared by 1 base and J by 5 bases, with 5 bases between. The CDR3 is CASSEGRTGELFF. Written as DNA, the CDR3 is TGTGCCAGCAGTGAAGGGCGGACCGGGGAGCTGTTTTTT.

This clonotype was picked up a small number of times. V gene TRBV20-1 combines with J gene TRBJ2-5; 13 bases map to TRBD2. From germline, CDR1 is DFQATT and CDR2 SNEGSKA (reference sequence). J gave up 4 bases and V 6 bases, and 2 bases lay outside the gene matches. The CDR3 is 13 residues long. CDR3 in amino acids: CSARTSGRETQYF. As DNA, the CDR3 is TGCAGTGCCCGGACTAGCGGGAGAGAGACCCAGTACTTC.